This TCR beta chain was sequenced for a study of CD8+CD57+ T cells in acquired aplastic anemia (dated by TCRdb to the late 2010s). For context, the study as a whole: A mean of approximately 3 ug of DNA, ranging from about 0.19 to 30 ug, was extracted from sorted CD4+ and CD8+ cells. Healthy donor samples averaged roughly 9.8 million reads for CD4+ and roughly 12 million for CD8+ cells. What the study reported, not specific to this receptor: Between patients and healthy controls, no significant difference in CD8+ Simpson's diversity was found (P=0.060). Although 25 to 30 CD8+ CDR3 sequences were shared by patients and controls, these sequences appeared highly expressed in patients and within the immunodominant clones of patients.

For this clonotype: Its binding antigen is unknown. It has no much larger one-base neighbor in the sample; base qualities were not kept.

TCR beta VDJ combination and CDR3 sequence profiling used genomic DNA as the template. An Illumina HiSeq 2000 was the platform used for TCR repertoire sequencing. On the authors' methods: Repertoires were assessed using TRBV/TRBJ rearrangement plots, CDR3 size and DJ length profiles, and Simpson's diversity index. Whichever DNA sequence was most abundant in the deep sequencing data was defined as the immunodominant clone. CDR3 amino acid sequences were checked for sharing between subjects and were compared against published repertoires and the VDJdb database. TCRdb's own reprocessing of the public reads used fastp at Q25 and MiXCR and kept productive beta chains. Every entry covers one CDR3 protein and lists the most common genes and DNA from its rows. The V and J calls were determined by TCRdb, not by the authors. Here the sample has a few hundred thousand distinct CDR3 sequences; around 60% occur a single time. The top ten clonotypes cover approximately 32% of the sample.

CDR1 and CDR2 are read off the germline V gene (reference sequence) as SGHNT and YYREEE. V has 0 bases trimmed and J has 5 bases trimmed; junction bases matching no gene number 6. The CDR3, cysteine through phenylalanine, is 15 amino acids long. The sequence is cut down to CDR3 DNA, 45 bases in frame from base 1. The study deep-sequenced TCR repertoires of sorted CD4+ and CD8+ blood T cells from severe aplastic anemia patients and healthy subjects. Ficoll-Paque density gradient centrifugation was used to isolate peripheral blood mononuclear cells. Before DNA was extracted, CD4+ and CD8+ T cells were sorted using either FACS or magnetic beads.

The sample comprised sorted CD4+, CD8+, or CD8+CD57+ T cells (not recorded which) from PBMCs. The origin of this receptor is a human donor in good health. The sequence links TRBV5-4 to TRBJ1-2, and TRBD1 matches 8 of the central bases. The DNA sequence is TGTGCCAGCAGCTTGGAAGAGACAGGGGATTATGGCTACACCTTC. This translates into CASSLEETGDYGYTF. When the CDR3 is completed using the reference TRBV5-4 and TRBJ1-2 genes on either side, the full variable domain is ETGVTQSPTHLIKTRGQQVTLRCSSQSGHNTVSWYQQALGQGPQFIFQYYREEENGRGNFPPRFSGLQFPNYSSELNVNALELDDSALYLCASSLEETGDYGYTFGSGTRLTVV.